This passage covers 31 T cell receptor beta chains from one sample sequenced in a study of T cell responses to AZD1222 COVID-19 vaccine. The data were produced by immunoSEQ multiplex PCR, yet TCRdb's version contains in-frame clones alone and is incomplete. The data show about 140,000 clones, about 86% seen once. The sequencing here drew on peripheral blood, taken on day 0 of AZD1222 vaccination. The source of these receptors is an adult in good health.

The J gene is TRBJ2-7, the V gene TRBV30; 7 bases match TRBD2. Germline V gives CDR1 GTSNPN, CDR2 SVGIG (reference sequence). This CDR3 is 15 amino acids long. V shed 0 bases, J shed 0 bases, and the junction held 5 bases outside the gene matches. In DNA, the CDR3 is TGTGCCTGGAGTGTACGCGGGGGTAGCTCCTACGAGCAGTACTTC. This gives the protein CAWSVRGGSSYEQYF.

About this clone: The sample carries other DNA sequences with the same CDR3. The CDR3: CASSYSGRAGNNEQFF. CDR3 coding DNA: TGTGCCAGTAGCTATAGCGGGAGGGCGGGGAACAATGAGCAGTTCTTC. The chain links TRBV19 to TRBJ2-1, with 11 bases identical to TRBD2. The CDR3 spans 16 residues. V was pared by 6 bases and J by 5 bases, with 9 bases of the junction left unmatched. CDR1 and CDR2 (germline): LNHDA, SQIVND (reference sequence).

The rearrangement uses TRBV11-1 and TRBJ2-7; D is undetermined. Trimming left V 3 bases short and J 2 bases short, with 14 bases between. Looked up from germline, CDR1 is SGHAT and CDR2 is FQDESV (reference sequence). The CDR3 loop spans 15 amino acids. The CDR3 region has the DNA TGTGCCAGCAGCTTGAGGCCAGCTCCTGCCTACGAGCAGTACTTC. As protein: CASSLRPAPAYEQYF.

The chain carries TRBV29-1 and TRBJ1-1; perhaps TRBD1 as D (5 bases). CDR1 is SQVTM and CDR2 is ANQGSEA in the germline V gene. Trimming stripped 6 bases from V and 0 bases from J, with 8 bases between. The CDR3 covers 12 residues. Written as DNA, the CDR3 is TGCAGCGTGGGGGACTTGAACACTGAAGCTTTCTTT. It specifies CSVGDLNTEAFF.

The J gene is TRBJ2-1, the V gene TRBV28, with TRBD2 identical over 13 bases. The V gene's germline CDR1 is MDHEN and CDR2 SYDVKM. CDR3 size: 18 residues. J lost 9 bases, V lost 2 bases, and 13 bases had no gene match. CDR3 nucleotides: TGTGCCAGCAGTTTAACCGGACTAGCGGGAGAGAAGGGAGGTGAGCAGTTCTTC. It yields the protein CASSLTGLAGEKGGEQFF.

The CDR3 here is CSVEPGLGGEQYF. The CDR3 DNA reads as TGCAGCGTTGAACCAGGCCTGGGGGGCGAGCAGTACTTC. The rearrangement links TRBV29-1 to TRBJ2-7, with a tentative D call TRBD2 (6 bases). With 2 bases removed from V and 6 bases from J, the gap between germline ends came to 14 bases. Germline values: CDR1 SQVTM, CDR2 ANQGSEA. CDR3 length: 13 amino acids.

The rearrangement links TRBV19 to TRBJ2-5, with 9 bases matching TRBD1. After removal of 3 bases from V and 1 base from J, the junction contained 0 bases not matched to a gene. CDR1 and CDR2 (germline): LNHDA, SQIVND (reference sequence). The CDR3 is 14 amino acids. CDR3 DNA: TGTGCCAGTAGTATGACAGGGGGCCAAGAGACCCAGTACTTC. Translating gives CASSMTGGQETQYF.

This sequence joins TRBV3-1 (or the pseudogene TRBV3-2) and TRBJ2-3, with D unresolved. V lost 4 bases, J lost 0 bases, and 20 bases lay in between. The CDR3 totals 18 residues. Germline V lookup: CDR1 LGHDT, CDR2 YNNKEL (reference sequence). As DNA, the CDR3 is TGTGCCAGCAGCCTAGGTAATAACAGAGTCCAAAGCACAGATACGCAGTATTTT. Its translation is CASSLGNNRVQSTDTQYF.

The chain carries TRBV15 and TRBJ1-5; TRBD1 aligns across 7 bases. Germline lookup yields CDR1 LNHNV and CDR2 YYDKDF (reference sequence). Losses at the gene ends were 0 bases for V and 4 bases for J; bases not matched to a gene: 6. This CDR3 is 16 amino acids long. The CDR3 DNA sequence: TGTGCCACCAGCAGAGACTGGACAGGTCTGAATCAGCCCCAGCATTTT. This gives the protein CATSRDWTGLNQPQHF.

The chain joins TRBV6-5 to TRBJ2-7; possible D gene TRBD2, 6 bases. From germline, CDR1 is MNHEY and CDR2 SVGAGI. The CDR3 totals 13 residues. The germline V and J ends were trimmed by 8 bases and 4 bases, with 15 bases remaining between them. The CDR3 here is CASGPTGGYEQYF. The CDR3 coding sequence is TGTGCCAGCGGCCCTACAGGAGGGTACGAGCAGTACTTC.

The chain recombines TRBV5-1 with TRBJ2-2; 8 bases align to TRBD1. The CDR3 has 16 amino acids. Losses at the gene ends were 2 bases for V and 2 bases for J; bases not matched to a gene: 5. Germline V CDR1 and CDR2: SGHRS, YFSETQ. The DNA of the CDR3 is TGCGCCAGCAGCTTTCAGGGGGCGCCCAACACCGGGGAGCTGTTTTTT. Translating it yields CASSFQGAPNTGELFF.

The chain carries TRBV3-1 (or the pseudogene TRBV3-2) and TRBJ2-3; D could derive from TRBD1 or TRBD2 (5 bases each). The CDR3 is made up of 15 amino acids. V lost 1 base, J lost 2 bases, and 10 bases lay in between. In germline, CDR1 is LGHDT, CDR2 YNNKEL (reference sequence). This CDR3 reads CASSQVGGITDTQYF. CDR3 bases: TGTGCCAGCAGCCAAGTTGGGGGTATCACAGATACGCAGTATTTT.

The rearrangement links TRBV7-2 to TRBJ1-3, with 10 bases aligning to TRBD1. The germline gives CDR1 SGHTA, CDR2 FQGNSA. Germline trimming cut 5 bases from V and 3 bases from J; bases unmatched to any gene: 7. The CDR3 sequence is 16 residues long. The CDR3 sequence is CASSMGQGTYGNTIYF. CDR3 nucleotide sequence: TGTGCCAGCAGCATGGGACAGGGGACTTATGGAAACACCATATATTTT.

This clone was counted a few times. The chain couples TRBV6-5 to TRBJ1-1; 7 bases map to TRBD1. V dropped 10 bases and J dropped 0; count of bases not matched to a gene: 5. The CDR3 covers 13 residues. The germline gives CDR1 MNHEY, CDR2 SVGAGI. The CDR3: CATEGQLNTEAFF. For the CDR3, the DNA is TGTGCCACGGAGGGACAGTTGAACACTGAAGCTTTCTTT.

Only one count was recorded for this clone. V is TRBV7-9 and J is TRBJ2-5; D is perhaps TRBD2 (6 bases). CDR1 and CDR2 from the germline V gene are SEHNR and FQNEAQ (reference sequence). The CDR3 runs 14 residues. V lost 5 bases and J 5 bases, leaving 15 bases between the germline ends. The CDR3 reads CASSPVGGSETQYF. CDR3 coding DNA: TGTGCCAGCAGCCCGGTCGGGGGAAGCGAGACCCAGTACTTC.

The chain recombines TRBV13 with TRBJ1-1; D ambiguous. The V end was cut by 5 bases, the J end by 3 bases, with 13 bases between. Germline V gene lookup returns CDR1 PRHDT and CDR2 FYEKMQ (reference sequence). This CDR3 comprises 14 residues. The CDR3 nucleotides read TGTGCCAGCAGCCTCTGGAACGGGGACACTGAAGCTTTCTTT. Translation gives CASSLWNGDTEAFF. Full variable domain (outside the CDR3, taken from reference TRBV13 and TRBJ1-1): AAGVIQSPRHLIKEKRETATLKCYPIPRHDTVYWYQQGPGQDPQFLISFYEKMQSDKGSIPDRFSAQQFSDYHSELNMSSLELGDSALYFCASSLWNGDTEAFFGQGTRLTVV.

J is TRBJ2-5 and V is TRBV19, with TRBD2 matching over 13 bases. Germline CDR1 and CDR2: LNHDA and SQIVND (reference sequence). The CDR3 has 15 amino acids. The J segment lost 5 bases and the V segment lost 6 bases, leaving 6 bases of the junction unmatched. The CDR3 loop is CASRPGLAGRETQYF. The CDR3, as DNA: TGTGCCAGTAGACCGGGACTAGCGGGACGGGAGACCCAGTACTTC. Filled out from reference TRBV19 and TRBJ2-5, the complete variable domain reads DGGITQSPKYLFRKEGQNVTLSCEQNLNHDAMYWYRQDPGQGLRLIYYSQIVNDFQKGDIAEGYSVSREKKESFPLTVTSAQKNPTAFYLCASRPGLAGRETQYFGPGTRLLVL.

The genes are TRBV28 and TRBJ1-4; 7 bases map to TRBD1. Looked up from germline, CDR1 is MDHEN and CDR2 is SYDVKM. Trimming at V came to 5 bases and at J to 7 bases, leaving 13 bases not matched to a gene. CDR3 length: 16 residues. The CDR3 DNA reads TGTGCCAGCAGTCAGGGGACAGCGGAATTCAGTGAAAAACTGTTTTTT. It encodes CASSQGTAEFSEKLFF.

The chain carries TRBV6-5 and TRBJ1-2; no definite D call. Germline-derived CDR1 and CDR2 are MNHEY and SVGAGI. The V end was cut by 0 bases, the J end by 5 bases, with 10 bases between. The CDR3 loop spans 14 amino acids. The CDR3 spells CASSYSFSDYGYTF. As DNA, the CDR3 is TGTGCCAGCAGTTACTCGTTTAGTGATTATGGCTACACCTTC.

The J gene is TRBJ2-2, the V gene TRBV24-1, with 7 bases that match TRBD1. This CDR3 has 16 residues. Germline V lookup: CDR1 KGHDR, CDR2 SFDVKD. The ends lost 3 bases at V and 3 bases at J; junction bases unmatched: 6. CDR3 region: CATSDSDRVDTGELFF. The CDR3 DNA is TGTGCCACCAGTGATAGCGACAGGGTGGACACCGGGGAGCTGTTTTTT.

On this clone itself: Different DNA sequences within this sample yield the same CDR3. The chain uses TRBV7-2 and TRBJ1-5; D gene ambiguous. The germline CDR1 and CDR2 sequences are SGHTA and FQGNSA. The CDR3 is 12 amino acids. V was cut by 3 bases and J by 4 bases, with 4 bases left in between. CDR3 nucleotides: TGTGCCAGCAGCTTTAATAATCAGCCCCAGCATTTT. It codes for CASSFNNQPQHF.

CDR3 region: CASSTEGEAFF. The CDR3 bases are TGTGCCAGCAGTACGGAAGGTGAAGCTTTCTTT. V is TRBV28 and J is TRBJ1-1; no definite D call. Germline V gene sequence: CDR1 MDHEN, CDR2 SYDVKM. Deletions cut 5 bases from V and 7 bases from J, with 8 bases between. CDR3 length: 11 residues.

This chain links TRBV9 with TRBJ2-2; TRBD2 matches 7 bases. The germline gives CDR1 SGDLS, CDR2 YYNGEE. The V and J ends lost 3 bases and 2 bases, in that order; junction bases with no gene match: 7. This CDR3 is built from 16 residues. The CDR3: CASSALTSRNTGELFF. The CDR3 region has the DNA TGTGCCAGCAGCGCGCTGACTAGCCGAAACACCGGGGAGCTGTTTTTT.

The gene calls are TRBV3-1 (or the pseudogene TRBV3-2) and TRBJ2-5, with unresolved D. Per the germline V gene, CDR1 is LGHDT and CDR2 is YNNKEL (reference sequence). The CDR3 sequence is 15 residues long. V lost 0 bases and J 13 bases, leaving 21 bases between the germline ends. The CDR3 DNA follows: TGTGCCAGCAGCCAAGAATACCCTAACCCGCTAGGGCTGTACTTC. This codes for CASSQEYPNPLGLYF.

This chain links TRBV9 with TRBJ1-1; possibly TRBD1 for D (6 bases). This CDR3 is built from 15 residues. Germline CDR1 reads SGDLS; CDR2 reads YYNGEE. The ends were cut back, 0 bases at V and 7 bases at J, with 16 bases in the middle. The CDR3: CASSVGAGAFGEAFF. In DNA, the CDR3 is TGTGCCAGCAGCGTAGGAGCAGGGGCTTTTGGTGAAGCTTTCTTT.

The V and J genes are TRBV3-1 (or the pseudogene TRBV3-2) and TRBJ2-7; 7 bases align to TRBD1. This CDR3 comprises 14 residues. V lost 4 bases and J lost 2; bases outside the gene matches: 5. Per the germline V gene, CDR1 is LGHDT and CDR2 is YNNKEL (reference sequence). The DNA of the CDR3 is TGTGCCAGCAGCCCGGGACAGCAAACCTACGAGCAGTACTTC. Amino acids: CASSPGQQTYEQYF.

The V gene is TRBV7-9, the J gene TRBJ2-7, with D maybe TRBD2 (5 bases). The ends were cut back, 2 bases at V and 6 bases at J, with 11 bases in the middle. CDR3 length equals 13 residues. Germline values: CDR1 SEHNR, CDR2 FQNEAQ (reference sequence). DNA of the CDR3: TGTGCCAGCAGCTTACTAACCCGGGGCGAGCAGTACTTC. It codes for CASSLLTRGEQYF.

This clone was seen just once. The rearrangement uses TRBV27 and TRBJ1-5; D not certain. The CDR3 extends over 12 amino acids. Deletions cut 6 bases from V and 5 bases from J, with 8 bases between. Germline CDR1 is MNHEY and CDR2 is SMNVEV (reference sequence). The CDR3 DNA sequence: TGTGCCAGCAGACGCGGGGATCAGCCCCAGCATTTT. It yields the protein CASRRGDQPQHF.

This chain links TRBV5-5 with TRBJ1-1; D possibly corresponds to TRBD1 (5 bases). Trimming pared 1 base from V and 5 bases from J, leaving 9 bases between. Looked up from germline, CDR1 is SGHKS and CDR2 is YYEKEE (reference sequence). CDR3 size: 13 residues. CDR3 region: CASSLSGRTEAFF. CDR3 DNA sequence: TGTGCCAGCAGCTTGTCAGGGCGAACTGAAGCTTTCTTT.

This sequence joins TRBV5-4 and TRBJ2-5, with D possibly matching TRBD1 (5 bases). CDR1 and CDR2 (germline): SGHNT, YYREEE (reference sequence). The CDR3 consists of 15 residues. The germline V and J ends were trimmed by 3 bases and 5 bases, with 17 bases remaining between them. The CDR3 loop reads CASSSQGGLRETQYF. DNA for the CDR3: TGTGCCAGCAGCTCCCAGGGCGGCCTGAGGGAGACCCAGTACTTC.

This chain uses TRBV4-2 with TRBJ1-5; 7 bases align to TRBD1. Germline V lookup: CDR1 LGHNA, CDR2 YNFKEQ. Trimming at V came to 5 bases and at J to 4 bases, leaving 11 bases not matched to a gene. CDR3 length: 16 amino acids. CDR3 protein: CASSASTGSENQPQHF. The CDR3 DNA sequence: TGTGCCAGCAGCGCGTCGACAGGGTCTGAAAATCAGCCCCAGCATTTT.